The rows below give T cell receptor beta chains drawn from one sample of a study of T cells in narcolepsy. The data were produced by immunoSEQ multiplex PCR, yet TCRdb's version contains in-frame clones alone and is incomplete. Among 30,000 to 35,000 clones listed, approximately 79% were seen once. The sequencing input was memory (CD45RA-) CD4+ T cells from blood. These receptor sequences come from a human donor in good health. Each CDR3 is given without its conserved first and last residue. Fields, in order: J gene, V gene, CDR3 protein.

J gene: TRBJ2-7; V gene: TRBV30; CDR3 protein: AWRARDRAYEQY
J gene: TRBJ2-7; V gene: TRBV10-3; CDR3 protein: AISSGISYEQY
J gene: TRBJ2-7; V gene: TRBV28; CDR3 protein: ASSRSGSRSYEQY
J gene: TRBJ1-2; V gene: TRBV7-8; CDR3 protein: ASSLEWATLLGNYGYT
J gene: TRBJ2-3; V gene: TRBV7-6; CDR3 protein: ASSPGQALSTDTQY
J gene: TRBJ1-1; V gene: TRBV4-1; CDR3 protein: ASSQDLVGSAAGTEAF
J gene: TRBJ2-5; V gene: TRBV5-1; CDR3 protein: ASSLQGKETQY
J gene: TRBJ1-5; V gene: TRBV6-1; CDR3 protein: ASSLTGDNQPQH
J gene: TRBJ1-3; V gene: TRBV30; CDR3 protein: AWGGRGSGNTIY
J gene: TRBJ2-2; V gene: TRBV6-1; CDR3 protein: ATLGRANTGELF
J gene: TRBJ2-5; V gene: TRBV5-6; CDR3 protein: ASSLSPGVGETQY
J gene: TRBJ1-5; V gene: TRBV7-2; CDR3 protein: ASSLKSGFQPQH
J gene: TRBJ1-1; V gene: TRBV19; CDR3 protein: ATSTGGLEAF
J gene: NA; V gene: TRBV5-1; CDR3 protein: ASSFETPPPYEQY
J gene: TRBJ1-4; V gene: TRBV11-2; CDR3 protein: ASSLQRTSTNEKLF
J gene: TRBJ1-5; V gene: TRBV10-2; CDR3 protein: ASSEGGTDQPQH
J gene: TRBJ2-7; V gene: TRBV7-9; CDR3 protein: ASSLTGSVVSYEQY
J gene: TRBJ1-5; V gene: TRBV6-6; CDR3 protein: ASSYGQTGGYQPQH
J gene: TRBJ1-1; V gene: TRBV6-1; CDR3 protein: ASSEGGSGNTEAF
J gene: TRBJ1-2; V gene: TRBV2; CDR3 protein: ASSERRPGYT
J gene: TRBJ2-7; V gene: TRBV11-2; CDR3 protein: ASSPSGLYEQY
J gene: TRBJ1-3; V gene: TRBV6-1; CDR3 protein: ASSERNRGAGNTIY
J gene: TRBJ2-3; V gene: TRBV7-9; CDR3 protein: ASSWSRDTQY
J gene: TRBJ1-1; V gene: TRBV18; CDR3 protein: ASSPYGGGTEAF
J gene: TRBJ2-7; V gene: TRBV2; CDR3 protein: ASRRELGDGQY
J gene: TRBJ1-2; V gene: TRBV6-1; CDR3 protein: ASTMRLELGYT
J gene: TRBJ2-5; V gene: TRBV19; CDR3 protein: ASSDRAQETQY
J gene: TRBJ1-3; V gene: TRBV6-1; CDR3 protein: ASKESISGNTIY
J gene: TRBJ1-5; V gene: TRBV2; CDR3 protein: ASTERYSNQPQH
J gene: TRBJ1-2; V gene: TRBV7-8; CDR3 protein: ASSESTGSSYGYT
J gene: TRBJ1-2; V gene: TRBV4-2; CDR3 protein: ASSQEGTGPGGYT
J gene: TRBJ1-1; V gene: TRBV2; CDR3 protein: ASGRDRGTEAF
J gene: TRBJ2-5; V gene: TRBV18; CDR3 protein: ASSPVGAGETQY
J gene: TRBJ1-6; V gene: TRBV6-5; CDR3 protein: ASSPEGGGSPLH
J gene: TRBJ2-1; V gene: TRBV19; CDR3 protein: ASATGTVDEQF
J gene: TRBJ2-7; V gene: TRBV28; CDR3 protein: ASSRSGSRSCEQY
J gene: TRBJ1-5; V gene: TRBV7-6; CDR3 protein: ASSLGTTNQPQH
J gene: TRBJ1-3; V gene: TRBV14; CDR3 protein: ASSQDPGGRAGNTIY
J gene: TRBJ1-3; V gene: TRBV4-2; CDR3 protein: ASSHPDRGAGNTIY
J gene: TRBJ1-2; V gene: TRBV7-2; CDR3 protein: ASAYETLGYT